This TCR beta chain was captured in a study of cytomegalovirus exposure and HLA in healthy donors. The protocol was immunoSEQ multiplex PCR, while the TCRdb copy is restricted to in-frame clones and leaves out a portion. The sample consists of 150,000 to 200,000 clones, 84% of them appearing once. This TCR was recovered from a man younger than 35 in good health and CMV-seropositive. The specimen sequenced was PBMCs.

The chain's CDR3 is CASSNNYEQYF. For the CDR3, the DNA is TGTGCCAGCAGCAACAACTACGAGCAGTACTTC. This chain connects TRBV21-1 to TRBJ2-7; no DNA check was done on the table's D call, TRBD1. TRBV21-1 represents a pseudogene. The CDR3 length is 11 residues.